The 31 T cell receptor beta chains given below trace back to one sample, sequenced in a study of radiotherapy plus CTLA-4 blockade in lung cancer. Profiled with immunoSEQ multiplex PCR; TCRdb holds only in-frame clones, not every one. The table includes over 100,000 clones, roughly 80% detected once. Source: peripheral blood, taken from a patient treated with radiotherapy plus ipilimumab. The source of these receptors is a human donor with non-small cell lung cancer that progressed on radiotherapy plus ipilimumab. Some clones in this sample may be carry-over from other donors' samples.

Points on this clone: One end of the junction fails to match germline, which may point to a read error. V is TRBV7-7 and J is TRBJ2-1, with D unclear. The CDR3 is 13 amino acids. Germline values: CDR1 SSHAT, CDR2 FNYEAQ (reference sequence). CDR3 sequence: CASSPSTYNEQFF. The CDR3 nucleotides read TGTGCTAGCAGTCCCTCCACCTACAATGAGCAGTTCTTC.

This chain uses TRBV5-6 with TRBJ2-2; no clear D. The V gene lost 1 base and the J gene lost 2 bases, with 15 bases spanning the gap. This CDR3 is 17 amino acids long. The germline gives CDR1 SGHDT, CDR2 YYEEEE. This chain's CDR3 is CASSLFGSSQNTGELFF. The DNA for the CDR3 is TGTGCCAGCAGCTTGTTTGGCAGCTCCCAAAACACCGGGGAGCTGTTTTTT.

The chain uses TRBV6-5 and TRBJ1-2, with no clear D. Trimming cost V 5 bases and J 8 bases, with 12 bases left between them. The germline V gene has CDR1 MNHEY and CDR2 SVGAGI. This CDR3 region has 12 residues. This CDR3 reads CASSRSREGYTF. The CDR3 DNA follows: TGTGCCAGCAGTAGGTCGAGGGAGGGCTACACCTTC.

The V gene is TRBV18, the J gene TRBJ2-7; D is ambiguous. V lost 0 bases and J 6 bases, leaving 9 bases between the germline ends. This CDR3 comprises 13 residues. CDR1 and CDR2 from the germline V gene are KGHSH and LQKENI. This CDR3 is CASSPPGPTEQYF. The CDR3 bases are TGTGCCAGCTCACCACCGGGTCCCACCGAGCAGTACTTC. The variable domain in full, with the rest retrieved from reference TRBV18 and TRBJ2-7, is NAGVMQNPRHLVRRRGQEARLRCSPMKGHSHVYWYRQLPEEGLKFMVYLQKENIIDESGMPKERFSAEFPKEGPSILRIQQVVRGDSAAYFCASSPPGPTEQYFGPGTRLTVT.

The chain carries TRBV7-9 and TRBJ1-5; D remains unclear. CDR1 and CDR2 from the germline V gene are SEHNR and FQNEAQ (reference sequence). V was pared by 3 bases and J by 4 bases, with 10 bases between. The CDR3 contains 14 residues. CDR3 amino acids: CASSFGSLNQPQHF. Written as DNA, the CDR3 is TGTGCCAGCAGCTTCGGATCGCTTAATCAGCCCCAGCATTTT.

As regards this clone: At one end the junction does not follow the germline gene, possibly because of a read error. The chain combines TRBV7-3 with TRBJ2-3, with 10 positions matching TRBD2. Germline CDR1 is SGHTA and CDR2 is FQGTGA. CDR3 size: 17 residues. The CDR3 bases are TGTGCCAGCGGCTTAACGTTAGCGGGGGGAAGTACAGATACGCAGTATTTT. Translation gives CASGLTLAGGSTDTQYF.

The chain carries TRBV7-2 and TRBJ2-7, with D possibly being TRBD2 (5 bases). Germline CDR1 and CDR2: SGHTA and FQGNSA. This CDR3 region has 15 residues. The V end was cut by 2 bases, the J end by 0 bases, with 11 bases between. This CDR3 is CASSLRKGSSYEQYF. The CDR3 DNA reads TGTGCCAGCAGCTTACGTAAAGGGAGCTCCTACGAGCAGTACTTC.

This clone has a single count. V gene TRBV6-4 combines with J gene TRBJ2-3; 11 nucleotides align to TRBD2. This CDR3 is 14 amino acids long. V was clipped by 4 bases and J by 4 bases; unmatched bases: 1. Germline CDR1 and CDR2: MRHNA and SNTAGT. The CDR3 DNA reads TGTGCCAGCAGTGTGGGACTAGCGGCAGATACGCAGTATTTT. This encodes CASSVGLAADTQYF.

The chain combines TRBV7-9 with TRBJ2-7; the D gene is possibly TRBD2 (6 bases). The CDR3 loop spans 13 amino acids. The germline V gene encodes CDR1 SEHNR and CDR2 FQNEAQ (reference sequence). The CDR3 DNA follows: TGTGCTTTGGGTAGCGGTTCCTCCTACGAGCAGTACTTC. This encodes CALGSGSSYEQYF.

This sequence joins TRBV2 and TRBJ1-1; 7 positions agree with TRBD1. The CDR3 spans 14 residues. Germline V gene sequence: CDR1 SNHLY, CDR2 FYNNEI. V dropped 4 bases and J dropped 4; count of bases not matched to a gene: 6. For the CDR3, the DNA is TGTGCCAGCAGTGGGCCAGGGGGTGGCACTGAAGCTTTCTTT. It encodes CASSGPGGGTEAFF.

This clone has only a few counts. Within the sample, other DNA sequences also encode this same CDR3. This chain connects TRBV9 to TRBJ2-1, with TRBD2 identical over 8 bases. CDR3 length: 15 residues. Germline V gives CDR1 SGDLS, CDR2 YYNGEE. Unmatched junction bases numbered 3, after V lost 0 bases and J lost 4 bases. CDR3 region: CASSVAGGEYNEQFF. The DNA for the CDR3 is TGTGCCAGCAGCGTAGCGGGGGGGGAATACAATGAGCAGTTCTTC.

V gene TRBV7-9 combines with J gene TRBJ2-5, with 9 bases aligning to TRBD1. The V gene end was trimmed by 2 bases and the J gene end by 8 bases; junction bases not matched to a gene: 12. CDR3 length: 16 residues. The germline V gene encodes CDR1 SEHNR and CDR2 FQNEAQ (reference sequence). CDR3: CASSLRRDRVIATQYF. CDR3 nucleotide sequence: TGTGCCAGCAGCTTAAGAAGGGACAGGGTCATCGCCACCCAGTACTTC. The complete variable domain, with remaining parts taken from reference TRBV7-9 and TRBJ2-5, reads DTGVSQNPRHKITKRGQNVTFRCDPISEHNRLYWYRQTLGQGPEFLTYFQNEAQLEKSRLLSDRFSAERPKGSFSTLEIQRTEQGDSAMYLCASSLRRDRVIATQYFGPGTRLLVL.

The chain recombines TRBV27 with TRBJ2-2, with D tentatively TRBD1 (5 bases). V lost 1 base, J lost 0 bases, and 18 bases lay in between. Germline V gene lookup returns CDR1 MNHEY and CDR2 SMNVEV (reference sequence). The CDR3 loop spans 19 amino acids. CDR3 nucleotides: TGTGCCAGCAGTTTATTGCGTAATTGGGCAGGGCCGAACACCGGGGAGCTGTTTTTT. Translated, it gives CASSLLRNWAGPNTGELFF.

The CDR3 DNA is TGTGCCATCATGCCCGGACTAGCGGGGCCCTCTAGCACAGATACGCAGTATTTT. This encodes CAIMPGLAGPSSTDTQYF. The gene calls are TRBV10-3 and TRBJ2-3; 12 bases match TRBD2. The CDR3 runs 18 residues. The germline V gene has CDR1 ENHRY and CDR2 SYGVKD. Germline trimming cut 7 bases from V and 0 bases from J; bases unmatched to any gene: 11.

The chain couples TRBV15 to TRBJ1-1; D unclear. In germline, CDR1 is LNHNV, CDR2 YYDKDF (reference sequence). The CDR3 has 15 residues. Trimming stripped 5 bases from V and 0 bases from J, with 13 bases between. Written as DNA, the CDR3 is TGTGCCACCAGCGGCTATGGGTCGATGAACACTGAAGCTTTCTTT. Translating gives CATSGYGSMNTEAFF.

In DNA form, the CDR3 reads TGTGCCAGCTCACGAGGGGAGGGTGATACGCAGTATTTT. Protein: CASSRGEGDTQYF. This chain joins TRBV18 and TRBJ2-3; 7 positions match TRBD2. This CDR3 has 13 amino acids. CDR1 is KGHSH and CDR2 is LQKENI in the germline V gene. J lost 6 bases, V lost 4 bases, and 4 bases had no gene match.

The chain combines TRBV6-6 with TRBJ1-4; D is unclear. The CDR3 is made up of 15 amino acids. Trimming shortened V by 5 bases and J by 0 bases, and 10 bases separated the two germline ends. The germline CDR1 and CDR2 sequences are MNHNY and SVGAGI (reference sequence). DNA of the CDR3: TGTGCCAGCAGTGACCTGGGTGCAACTAATGAAAAACTGTTTTTT. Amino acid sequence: CASSDLGATNEKLFF.

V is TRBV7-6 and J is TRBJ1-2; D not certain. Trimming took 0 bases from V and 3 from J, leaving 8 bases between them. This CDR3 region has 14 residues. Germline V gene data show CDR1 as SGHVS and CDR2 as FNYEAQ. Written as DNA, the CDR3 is TGTGCCAGCAGCTTAGCGGGGAGCGACTATGGCTACACCTTC. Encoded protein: CASSLAGSDYGYTF.

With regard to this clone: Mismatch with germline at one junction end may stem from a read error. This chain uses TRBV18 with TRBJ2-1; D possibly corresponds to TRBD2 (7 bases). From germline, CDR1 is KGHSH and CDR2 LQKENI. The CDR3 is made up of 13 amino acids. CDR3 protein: CASSPQPEGGRVF. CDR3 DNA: TGTGCCAGCTCACCACAGCCCGAGGGGGGGCGGGTCTTC. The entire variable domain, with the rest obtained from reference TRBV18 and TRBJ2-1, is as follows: NAGVMQNPRHLVRRRGQEARLRCSPMKGHSHVYWYRQLPEEGLKFMVYLQKENIIDESGMPKERFSAEFPKEGPSILRIQQVVRGDSAAYFCASSPQPEGGRVFGPGTRLTVL.

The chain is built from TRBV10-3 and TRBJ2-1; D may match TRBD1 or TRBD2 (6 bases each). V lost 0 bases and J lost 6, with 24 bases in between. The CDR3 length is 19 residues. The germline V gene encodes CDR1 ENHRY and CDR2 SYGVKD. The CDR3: CAISESSRWTGGSSNEQFF. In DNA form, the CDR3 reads TGTGCCATCAGTGAGTCGTCACGGTGGACCGGGGGCAGTTCCAATGAGCAGTTCTTC.

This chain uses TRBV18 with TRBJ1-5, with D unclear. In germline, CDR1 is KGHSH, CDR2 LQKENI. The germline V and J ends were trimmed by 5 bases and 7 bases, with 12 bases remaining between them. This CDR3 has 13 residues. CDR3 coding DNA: TGTGCCAGCTCAGGCGCTCTAGACCAGCCCCAGCATTTT. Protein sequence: CASSGALDQPQHF.

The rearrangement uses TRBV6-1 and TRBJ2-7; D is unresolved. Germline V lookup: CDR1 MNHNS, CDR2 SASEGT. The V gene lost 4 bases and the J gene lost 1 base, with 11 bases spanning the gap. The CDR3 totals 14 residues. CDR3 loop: CASSGLGISYEQYF. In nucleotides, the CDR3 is TGTGCCAGCAGTGGCTTGGGAATTTCCTACGAGCAGTACTTC.

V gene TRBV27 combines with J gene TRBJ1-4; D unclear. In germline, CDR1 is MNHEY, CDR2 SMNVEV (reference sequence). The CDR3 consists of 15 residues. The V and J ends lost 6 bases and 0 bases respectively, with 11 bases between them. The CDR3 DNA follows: TGTGCCAGCAGAAGGCGTCCCCCAACTAATGAAAAACTGTTTTTT. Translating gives CASRRRPPTNEKLFF.

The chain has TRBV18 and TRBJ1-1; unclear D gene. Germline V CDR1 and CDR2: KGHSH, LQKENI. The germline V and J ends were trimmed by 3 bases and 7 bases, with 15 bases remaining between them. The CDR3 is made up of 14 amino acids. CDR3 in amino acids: CASSPQSGVGEAFF. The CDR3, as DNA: TGTGCCAGCTCACCCCAGTCCGGGGTTGGTGAAGCTTTCTTT.

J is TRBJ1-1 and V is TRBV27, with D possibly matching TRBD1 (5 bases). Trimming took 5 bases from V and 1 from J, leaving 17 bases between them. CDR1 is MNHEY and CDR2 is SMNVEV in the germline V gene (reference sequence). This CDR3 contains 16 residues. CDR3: CASSIGARGRNTEAFF. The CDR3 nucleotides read TGTGCCAGCAGTATCGGGGCGAGGGGACGGAACACTGAAGCTTTCTTT.

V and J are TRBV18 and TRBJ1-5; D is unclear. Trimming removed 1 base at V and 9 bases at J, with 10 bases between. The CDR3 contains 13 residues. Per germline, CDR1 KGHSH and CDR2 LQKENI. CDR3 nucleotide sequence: TGTGCCAGCTCACCACAGGCCGAGTCGCCCCAGCATTTT. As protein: CASSPQAESPQHF.

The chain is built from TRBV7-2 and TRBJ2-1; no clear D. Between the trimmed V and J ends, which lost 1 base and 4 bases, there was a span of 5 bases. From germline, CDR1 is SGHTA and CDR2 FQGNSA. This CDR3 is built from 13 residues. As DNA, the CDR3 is TGTGCCAGCAGCTTAGGAGAGTACAATGAGCAGTTCTTC. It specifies CASSLGEYNEQFF.

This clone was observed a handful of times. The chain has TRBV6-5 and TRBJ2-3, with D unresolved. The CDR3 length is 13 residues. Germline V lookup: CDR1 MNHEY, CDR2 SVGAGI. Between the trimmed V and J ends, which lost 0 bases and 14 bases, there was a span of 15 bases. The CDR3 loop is CASSYSPGRGPYF. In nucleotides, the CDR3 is TGTGCCAGCAGTTACTCACCGGGCCGCGGACCGTATTTT.

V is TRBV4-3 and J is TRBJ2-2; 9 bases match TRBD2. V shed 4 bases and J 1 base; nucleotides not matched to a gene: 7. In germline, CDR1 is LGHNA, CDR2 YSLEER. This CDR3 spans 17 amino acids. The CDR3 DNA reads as TGCGCCAGCAGCCCGATCCCACTAGCGGGGAACACCGGGGAGCTGTTTTTT. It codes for CASSPIPLAGNTGELFF.

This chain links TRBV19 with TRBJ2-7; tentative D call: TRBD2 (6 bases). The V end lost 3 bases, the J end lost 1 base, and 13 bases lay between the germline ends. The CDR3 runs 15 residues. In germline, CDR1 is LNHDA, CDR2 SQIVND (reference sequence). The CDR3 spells CASSMGRGRSYEQYF. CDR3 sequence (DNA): TGTGCCAGTAGTATGGGGCGGGGACGGTCCTACGAGCAGTACTTC.

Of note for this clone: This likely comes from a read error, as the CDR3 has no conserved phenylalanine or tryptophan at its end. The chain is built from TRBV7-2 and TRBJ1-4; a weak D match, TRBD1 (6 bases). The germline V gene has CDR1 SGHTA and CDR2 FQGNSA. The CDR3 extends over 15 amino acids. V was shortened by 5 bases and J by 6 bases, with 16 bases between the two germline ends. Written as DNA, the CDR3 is TGTGCCAGCAGCGGGACAACACGCGGGCATGAAAAACTGTTTCTT. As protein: CASSGTTRGHEKLFL.